One T cell receptor (beta chain) is described in this entry. The V end lost 10 bases, the J end lost 0 bases, and 9 bases lay between the germline ends. In germline, CDR1 is ENHRY, CDR2 SYGVKD. The CDR3 totals 13 residues. The sample belongs to a study of identical twins. TCRdb ran MiXCR on the 5' RACE reads and lists one entry per CDR3 protein. The sample records about 890,000 distinct CDR3 sequences, 9% to 15% being singletons. The same sample was also studied in work on yellow fever vaccine responses in identical twins.

The chain links TRBV10-3 to TRBJ1-4; D gene ambiguous. Sequencing was performed on PBMCs. This TCR derives from a woman younger than 35 in good health. DNA for the CDR3: TGTGCCACCTCCACTGCAACTAATGAAAAACTGTTTTTT. It codes for CATSTATNEKLFF.